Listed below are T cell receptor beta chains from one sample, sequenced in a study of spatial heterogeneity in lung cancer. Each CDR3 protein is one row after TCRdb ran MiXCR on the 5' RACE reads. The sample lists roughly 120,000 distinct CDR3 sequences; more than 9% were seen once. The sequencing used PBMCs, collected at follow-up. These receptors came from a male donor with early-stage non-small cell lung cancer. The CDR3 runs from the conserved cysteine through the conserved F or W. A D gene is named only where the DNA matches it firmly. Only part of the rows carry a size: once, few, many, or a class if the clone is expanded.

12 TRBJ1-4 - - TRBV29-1 CSVQGLGEKLFF TGCAGCGTACAGGGTCTTGGAGAAAAACTGTTTTTT
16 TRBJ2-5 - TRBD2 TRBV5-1 CASSLAPLAGGETQYF TGCGCCAGCAGCTTGGCCCCACTAGCGGGGGGAGAGACCCAGTACTTC
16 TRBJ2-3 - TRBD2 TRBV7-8 CASSYRRVTSIDTLYF TGTGCCAGCAGCTACCGCAGGGTGACTAGCATAGATACGCTGTATTTT
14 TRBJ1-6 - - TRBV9 CASSVAWDNSPLHF TGTGCCAGCAGCGTAGCGTGGGATAATTCACCCCTCCACTTT
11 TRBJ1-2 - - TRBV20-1 CSAGGNYGYTF TGCAGTGCAGGGGGAAACTATGGCTACACCTTC
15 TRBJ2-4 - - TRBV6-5 CTSSYDWGAGNIQYF TGTACCAGCAGTTACGACTGGGGGGCCGGAAACATTCAGTACTTC
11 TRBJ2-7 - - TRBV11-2 CASSLLGEQYF TGTGCCAGCAGCTTACTCGGTGAGCAGTACTTC
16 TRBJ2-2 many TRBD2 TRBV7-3 CASSLTGGSNTGELFF TGTGCCAGCAGCTTAACGGGAGGGTCTAACACCGGGGAGCTGTTTTTT
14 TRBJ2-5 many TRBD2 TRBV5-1 CASSSAREGETQYF TGCGCCAGCAGCTCGGCCAGGGAGGGAGAGACCCAGTACTTC
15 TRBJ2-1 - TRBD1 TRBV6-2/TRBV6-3 CASRRQQGDYNEQFF TGTGCCAGCAGACGGCAACAGGGGGACTACAATGAGCAGTTCTTC
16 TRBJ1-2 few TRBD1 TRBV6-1 CASSERRGTANYGYTF TGTGCCAGCAGTGAGCGCAGAGGGACAGCTAACTATGGCTACACCTTC
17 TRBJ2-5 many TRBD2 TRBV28 CASSLSSSGWGQETQYF TGTGCCAGCAGTTTATCTTCTAGCGGTTGGGGGCAAGAGACCCAGTACTTC
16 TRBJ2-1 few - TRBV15 CATSRGQTSFYNEQFF TGTGCCACCAGCAGAGGTCAAACTAGCTTCTACAATGAGCAGTTCTTC
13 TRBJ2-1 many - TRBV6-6 CASSITSINEQFF TGTGCCAGCAGCATAACTAGCATCAATGAGCAGTTCTTC
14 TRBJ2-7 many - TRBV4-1 CASSQDSVPAEQYF TGCGCCAGCAGCCAAGATTCAGTTCCTGCCGAGCAGTACTTC
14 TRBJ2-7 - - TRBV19 CASSMSAIAYEQYF TGTGCCAGTAGTATGTCAGCAATTGCCTACGAGCAGTACTTC
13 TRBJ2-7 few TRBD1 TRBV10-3 CATRDSNSYEQYF TGTGCCACCCGGGACAGCAACTCCTACGAGCAGTACTTC
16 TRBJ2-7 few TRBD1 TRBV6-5 CASSVAGTGVSYEQYF TGTGCCAGCAGTGTCGCCGGGACAGGGGTATCCTACGAGCAGTACTTC
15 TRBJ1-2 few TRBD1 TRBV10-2 CASSESTGGIYGYTF TGCGCCAGCAGTGAGTCGACAGGGGGCATCTATGGCTACACCTTC
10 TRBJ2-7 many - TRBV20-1 CSVGAYEQYF TGCAGTGTGGGTGCCTACGAGCAGTACTTC
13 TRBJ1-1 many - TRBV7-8 CASSFRVATEAFF TGTGCCAGCAGTTTCAGGGTAGCCACTGAAGCTTTCTTT
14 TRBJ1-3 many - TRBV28 CASTSGRYGNTIYF TGTGCCAGCACCTCTGGCCGATATGGGAACACCATATATTTT
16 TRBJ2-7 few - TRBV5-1 CASSRTALFSSYEQYF TGCGCCAGCAGCCGGACGGCTCTCTTTAGCTCCTACGAGCAGTACTTC
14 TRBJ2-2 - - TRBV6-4 CASRASRTSGELFF TGTGCCAGCAGGGCTAGCCGAACAAGCGGGGAGCTGTTTTTT
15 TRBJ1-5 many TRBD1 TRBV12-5 CASGLGQGGNQPQHF TGTGCTAGTGGCTTGGGACAGGGAGGCAATCAGCCCCAGCATTTT
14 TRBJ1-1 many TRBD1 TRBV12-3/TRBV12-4 CASSKTDRGGEAFF TGTGCCAGCAGCAAAACTGACAGGGGCGGGGAAGCTTTCTTT
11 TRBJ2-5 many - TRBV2 CASSAGVSQYF TGTGCCAGCAGCGCAGGGGTTTCCCAGTACTTC
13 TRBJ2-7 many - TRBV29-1 CSVAAARGYEQYF TGCAGCGTTGCAGCCGCCAGGGGTTACGAGCAGTACTTC
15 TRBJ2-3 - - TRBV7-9 CASSLTSSRRDTQYF TGTGCCAGCAGCCTCACTAGCAGCCGCCGGGATACGCAGTATTTT
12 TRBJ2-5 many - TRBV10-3 CAISDIEETQYF TGTGCCATCAGTGACATAGAAGAGACCCAGTACTTC
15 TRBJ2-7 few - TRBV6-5 CASSYSGGNPYEQYF TGTGCCAGCAGTTACTCCGGCGGGAACCCCTACGAGCAGTACTTC
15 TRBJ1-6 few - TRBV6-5 CASSYTGQLNSPLHF TGTGCCAGCAGTTACACCGGACAGCTTAATTCACCCCTCCACTTT
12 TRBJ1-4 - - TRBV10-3 CASREGGEKLFF TGTGCCTCCCGAGAGGGGGGTGAAAAACTGTTTTTT
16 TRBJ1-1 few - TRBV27 CASSPGDRIMNTEAFF TGTGCCAGCAGTCCGGGGGATAGGATAATGAACACTGAAGCTTTCTTT
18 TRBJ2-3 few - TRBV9 CASSVATTLSPGGDTQYF TGTGCCAGCAGCGTAGCTACAACCCTGAGCCCAGGTGGAGATACGCAGTATTTT
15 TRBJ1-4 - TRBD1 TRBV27 CASSQHDRGSEKLLF TGTGCCAGCAGCCAACATGACAGGGGGAGCGAAAAACTGTTATTT
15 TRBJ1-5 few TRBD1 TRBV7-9 CASTTGGHSNQPQHF TGTGCCAGCACCACAGGGGGACATAGCAATCAGCCCCAGCATTTT
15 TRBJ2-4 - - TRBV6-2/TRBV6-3 CASSYSGGRKNIQYF TGTGCCAGCAGTTATTCGGGGGGCCGCAAAAACATTCAGTACTTC
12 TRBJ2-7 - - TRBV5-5 CASSPPENEQYF TGTGCCAGCAGCCCACCCGAAAACGAGCAGTACTTC
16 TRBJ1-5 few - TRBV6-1 CASSEIGHKTGQPQHF TGTGCCAGCAGTGAAATTGGACATAAAACGGGTCAGCCCCAGCATTTT